This entry features one TCR beta chain sequence. Per the original methods: Amplification of reference gene primers was used by the study to estimate nucleated cell counts. TCRdb's table, derived via immunoSEQ multiplex PCR, lists solely in-frame clones and lacks some. V, J and clone size are taken as reported in that table, and D and trimming were inferred from the DNA itself. The sample has fewer than 120,000 clones; about four fifths are singletons. Germline V lookup: CDR1 DFQATT, CDR2 SNEGSKA (reference sequence). Trimming left V 5 bases short and J 11 bases short, with 13 bases between. CDR3 length: 11 residues. This sample was taken from a study of blood T cell repertoires in COVID-19. Study context: Acute-phase and convalescent COVID-19 samples originated in the United States, Italy and Spain.

Sequenced: peripheral blood. The chain combines TRBV20-1 with TRBJ2-1, with a tentative D call TRBD2 (5 bases). The TCR sequence derives from a woman aged 60-75 years with acute or convalescent COVID-19. CDR3 sequence (DNA): TGCAGTGCTGAGGCGGGTAGAAAGCAGTTCTTC. This codes for CSAEAGRKQFF.